This T cell receptor (beta chain) was obtained from a study of shared clonotypes between healthy human individuals. Study details: Each donor had three CD4 naive, three CD4 memory, two CD8 naive and one CD8 memory plate.

The assay was immunoSEQ multiplex PCR, and TCRdb's table has in-frame clones only and misses some. This table has some 2,000,000 clones, around 95% appearing once. Within Nashville, Tennessee resided all donors, each a Caucasian adult. This sequence was found in a man in his late teens or twenties in good health. The specimen sequenced was naive CD4+ T cells sorted from blood. Subset noted: CD45RA+ positively selected.

The CDR3 protein is CAIRSLNTEAFF. The DNA for the CDR3 is TGTGCCATCCGAAGCTTGAACACTGAAGCTTTCTTT. J is TRBJ1-1 and V is TRBV10-3, with unresolved D. The V end was cut by 8 bases, the J end by 0 bases, with 7 bases between. This CDR3 region has 12 residues. Germline V CDR1 and CDR2: ENHRY, SYGVKD.